This paragraph reports one T cell receptor (beta chain). This record comes from a study of blood T cell repertoires in COVID-19. Trimming shortened V by 3 bases and J by 4 bases, and 10 bases separated the two germline ends. Per the germline V gene, CDR1 is LGHNT and CDR2 is FRNRAP. This CDR3 is 14 amino acids long. Original methodology: Amplification with reference gene primers provided the estimates of nucleated cell counts. The data were produced by immunoSEQ multiplex PCR, yet TCRdb's version contains in-frame clones alone and is incomplete. That table gives V, J and clone size, and the DNA gave D and trimming. The sample comprises around 300,000 clones, roughly nine tenths of which are singletons, and roughly 0.92% rests with the top ten.

Sequences were obtained from peripheral blood. The J gene is TRBJ1-5, the V gene TRBV12-5; D might be TRBD1 (6 bases). This TCR derives from a woman between 35 and 50 years old who had recovered from COVID-19. CDR3 nucleotide sequence: TGTGCTAGTGGTTTTGGGGGCCAGAATCAGCCCCAGCATTTT. This gives the protein CASGFGGQNQPQHF.